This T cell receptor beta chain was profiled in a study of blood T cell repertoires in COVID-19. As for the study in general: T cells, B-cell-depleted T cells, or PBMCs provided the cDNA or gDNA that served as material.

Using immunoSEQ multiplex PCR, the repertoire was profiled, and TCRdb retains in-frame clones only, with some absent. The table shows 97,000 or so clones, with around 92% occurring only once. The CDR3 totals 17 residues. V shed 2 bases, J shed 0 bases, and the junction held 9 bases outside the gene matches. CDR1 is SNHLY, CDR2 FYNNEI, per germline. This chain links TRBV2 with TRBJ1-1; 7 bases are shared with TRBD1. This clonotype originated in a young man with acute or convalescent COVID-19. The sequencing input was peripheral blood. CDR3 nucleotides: TGTGCCAGCAGTGAAATGGGACAGATTATCATGAACACTGAAGCTTTCTTT. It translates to CASSEMGQIIMNTEAFF.